The entry below gives a single TCR beta chain sequence along with its context. What it recognizes is unknown. CDR3 size: 13 residues. Trimming removed 1 base from V and 6 bases from J; junction bases left unmatched: 0. Germline CDR1 is SGHNT and CDR2 is YYREEE (reference sequence). The sample belongs to a study of cytomegalovirus exposure and HLA in healthy donors. Study information: About 180 million T cells yielded 117 million unique TCR beta sequences, as an earlier analysis found. Overall study findings and caveats: TCR beta chains associated with HLA were, in a later analysis, more clonally expanded than equally common others. Segments of the TCR beta V type were, in most cases, productive about 87% or about 30% of the time in an earlier analysis.

The donors (healthy individuals) were bone marrow donors. With 60 Vbeta and 13 Jbeta primers, the PCR was carried out. Libraries were prepared by immunoSEQ multiplex PCR; TCRdb keeps only in-frame clonotypes and omits some of them. In the table there are over 95,000 clones, roughly four fifths of which are singletons. The sample consisted of PBMCs. This receptor was taken from a woman aged 18-29 years in good health and CMV-seronegative. The chain joins TRBV5-4 to TRBJ2-2, with 7 bases aligning to TRBD1. The CDR3 DNA reads as TGTGCCAGCAGCTTGACAGGGGCCGGGGAGCTGTTTTTT. Amino acids: CASSLTGAGELFF.